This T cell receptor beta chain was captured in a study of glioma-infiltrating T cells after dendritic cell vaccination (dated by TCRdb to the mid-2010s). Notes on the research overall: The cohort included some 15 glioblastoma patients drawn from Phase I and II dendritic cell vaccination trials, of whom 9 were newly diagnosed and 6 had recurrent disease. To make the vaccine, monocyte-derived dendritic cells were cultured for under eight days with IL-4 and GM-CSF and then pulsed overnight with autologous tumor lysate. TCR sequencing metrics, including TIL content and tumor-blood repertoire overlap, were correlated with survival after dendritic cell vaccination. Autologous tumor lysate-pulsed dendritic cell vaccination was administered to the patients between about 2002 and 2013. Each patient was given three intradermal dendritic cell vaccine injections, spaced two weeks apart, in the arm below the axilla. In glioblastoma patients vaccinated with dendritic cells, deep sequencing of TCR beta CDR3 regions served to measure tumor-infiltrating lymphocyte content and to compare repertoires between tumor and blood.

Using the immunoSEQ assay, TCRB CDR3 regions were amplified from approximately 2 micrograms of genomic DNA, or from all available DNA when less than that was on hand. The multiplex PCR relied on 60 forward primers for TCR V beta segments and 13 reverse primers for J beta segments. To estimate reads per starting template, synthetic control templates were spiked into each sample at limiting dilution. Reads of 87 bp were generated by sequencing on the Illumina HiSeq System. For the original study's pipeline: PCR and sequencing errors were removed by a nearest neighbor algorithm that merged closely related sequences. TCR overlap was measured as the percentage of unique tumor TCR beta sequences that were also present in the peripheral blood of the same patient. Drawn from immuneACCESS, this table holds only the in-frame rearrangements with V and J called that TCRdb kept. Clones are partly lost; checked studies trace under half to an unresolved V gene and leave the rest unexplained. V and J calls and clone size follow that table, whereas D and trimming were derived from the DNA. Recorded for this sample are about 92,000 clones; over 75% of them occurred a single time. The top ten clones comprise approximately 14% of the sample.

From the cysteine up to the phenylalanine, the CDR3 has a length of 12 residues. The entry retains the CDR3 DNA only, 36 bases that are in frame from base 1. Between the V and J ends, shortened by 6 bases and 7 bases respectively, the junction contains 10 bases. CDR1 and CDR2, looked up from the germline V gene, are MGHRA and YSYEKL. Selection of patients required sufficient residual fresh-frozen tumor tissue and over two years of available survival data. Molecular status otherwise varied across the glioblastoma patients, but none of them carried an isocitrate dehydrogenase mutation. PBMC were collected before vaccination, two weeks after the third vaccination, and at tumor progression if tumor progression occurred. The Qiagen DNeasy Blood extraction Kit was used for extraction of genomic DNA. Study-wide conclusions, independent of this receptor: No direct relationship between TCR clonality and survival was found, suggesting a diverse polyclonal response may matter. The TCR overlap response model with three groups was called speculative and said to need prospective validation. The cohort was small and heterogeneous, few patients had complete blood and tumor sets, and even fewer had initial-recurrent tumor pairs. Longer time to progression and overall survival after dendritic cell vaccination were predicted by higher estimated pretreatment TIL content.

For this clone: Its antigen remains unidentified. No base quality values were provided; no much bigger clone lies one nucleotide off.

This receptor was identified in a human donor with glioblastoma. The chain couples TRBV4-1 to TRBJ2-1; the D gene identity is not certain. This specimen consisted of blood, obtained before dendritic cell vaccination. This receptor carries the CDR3 CASRGSWNEQFF. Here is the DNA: TGCGCCAGCAGGGGTAGCTGGAATGAGCAGTTCTTC.